One TCR beta chain is described in this entry. Per the germline V gene, CDR1 is ENHRY and CDR2 is SYGVKD. The V end lost 0 bases, the J end lost 3 bases, and 17 bases lay between the germline ends. The CDR3 has 17 residues. The record originates from a study of blood T cell repertoires in COVID-19. The table came from immunoSEQ multiplex PCR; TCRdb's copy has only in-frame clones and leaves some out. This table has about 160,000 clones, 81% appearing once. The chain employs TRBV10-3 and TRBJ1-1, with D unresolved. Material for sequencing was peripheral blood. This TCR was sampled from a man aged 55 to 70 with active or convalescent COVID-19. The CDR3 region has the DNA TGTGCCATCAGTGAGTCTCTGGGCCTGGGGAGGGACACTGAAGCTTTCTTT. Residues: CAISESLGLGRDTEAFF.